The 14 T cell receptor beta chains presented below share a single source sample, sequenced in a study of blood T cell repertoires in COVID-19. TCRdb keeps only in-frame clones here, not all; method: immunoSEQ multiplex PCR. The sample lists approximately 130,000 clones, 75% to 90% occurring once. The sequencing input was peripheral blood. These receptors all come from a human donor in a cohort sampled during active COVID-19.

The chain employs TRBV5-4 and TRBJ1-2, with a possible D match to TRBD1 (6 bases). The CDR3 sequence is 16 residues long. Trimming left V 1 base short and J 0 bases short, with 13 bases between. The germline gives CDR1 SGHNT, CDR2 YYREEE (reference sequence). The CDR3 bases are TGTGCCAGCAGCTTGCCGCAGGGGCGTACTAACTATGGCTACACCTTC. Its protein is CASSLPQGRTNYGYTF. The variable domain in full, with the rest retrieved from reference TRBV5-4 and TRBJ1-2, is ETGVTQSPTHLIKTRGQQVTLRCSSQSGHNTVSWYQQALGQGPQFIFQYYREEENGRGNFPPRFSGLQFPNYSSELNVNALELDDSALYLCASSLPQGRTNYGYTFGSGTRLTVV.

This chain links TRBV4-3 with TRBJ1-6; D is unresolved. Germline loops: CDR1 LGHNA, CDR2 YSLEER. There are 15 residues in the CDR3. V lost 0 bases and J lost 9, with 12 bases in between. DNA of the CDR3: TGCGCCAGCAGCCAAGAAAGATCAGCGCCTTCACCCCTCCACTTT. Translating it yields CASSQERSAPSPLHF.

The rearrangement uses TRBV19 and TRBJ1-4; D unresolved. The germline V gene has CDR1 LNHDA and CDR2 SQIVND (reference sequence). V lost 1 base and J lost 5, with 8 bases in between. The CDR3 spans 14 residues. CDR3 in DNA: TGTGCCAGTAGTATAGGCAGTCCGAATGAAAAACTGTTTTTT. It encodes CASSIGSPNEKLFF.

The chain uses TRBV11-2 and TRBJ2-2; TRBD2 aligns across 8 bases. Germline V CDR1 and CDR2: SGHAT, FQNNGV. The J segment lost 7 bases and the V segment lost 4 bases, leaving 5 bases of the junction unmatched. This CDR3 has 14 residues. This CDR3 reads CASSWGLDFGELFF. The CDR3 DNA is TGTGCCAGCAGCTGGGGACTAGACTTCGGGGAGCTGTTTTTT.

This clone was seen more than once but under ten times. The chain carries TRBV20-1 and TRBJ2-1; 7 bases map to TRBD2. The CDR3 covers 15 residues. The junction had 9 bases not matched to a gene; V was cut back by 3 bases and J by 4 bases. Germline-derived CDR1 and CDR2 are DFQATT and SNEGSKA (reference sequence). CDR3 sequence reads: CSASRSSGMYNEQFF. In DNA form, the CDR3 reads TGCAGTGCTAGTAGATCTAGCGGTATGTACAATGAGCAGTTCTTC.

This CDR3 reads CASSLGQGKATEAFF. DNA of the CDR3: TGTGCCAGCTCCCTCGGACAGGGGAAAGCCACTGAAGCTTTCTTT. The chain uses TRBV18 and TRBJ1-1, with 9 positions matching TRBD1. Germline assignment: CDR1 KGHSH and CDR2 LQKENI. Trimming removed 6 bases from V and 4 bases from J; junction bases left unmatched: 9. CDR3 length: 15 residues. The complete variable domain, with remaining parts taken from reference TRBV18 and TRBJ1-1, reads NAGVMQNPRHLVRRRGQEARLRCSPMKGHSHVYWYRQLPEEGLKFMVYLQKENIIDESGMPKERFSAEFPKEGPSILRIQQVVRGDSAAYFCASSLGQGKATEAFFGQGTRLTVV.

The chain joins TRBV11-3 to TRBJ2-2; possible D gene TRBD1, 5 bases. Germline V gene lookup returns CDR1 SGHNT and CDR2 YENEEA. The CDR3 loop spans 16 amino acids. The V end lost 0 bases, the J end lost 7 bases, and 15 bases lay between the germline ends. The CDR3 reads CASSLDLSGSDGELFF. CDR3 DNA: TGTGCCAGCAGCTTAGACCTCTCAGGGTCGGACGGGGAGCTGTTTTTT.

This chain connects TRBV6-5 to TRBJ1-6; TRBD1 agrees at 7 bases. V shed 7 bases, J shed 7 bases, and the junction held 4 bases outside the gene matches. CDR1 and CDR2 (germline): MNHEY, SVGAGI. The CDR3 extends over 13 amino acids. The CDR3 DNA reads as TGTGCCAGCAACGACAGGGCCAATTCACCCCTCCACTTT. Protein: CASNDRANSPLHF.

The rearrangement joins TRBV2 to TRBJ2-3, with D possibly TRBD1 on 6 matching bases. The CDR3 has 14 amino acids. Germline V gives CDR1 SNHLY, CDR2 FYNNEI. V lost 4 bases, J lost 1 base, and 9 bases lay in between. Written as DNA, the CDR3 is TGTGCCAGCAGTGCCAACAGGGGCACAGATACGCAGTATTTT. Amino acids: CASSANRGTDTQYF.

The chain employs TRBV19 and TRBJ1-2; D gene ambiguous. V lost 3 bases and J lost 5, with 13 bases in between. CDR3 length equals 14 residues. Germline lookup yields CDR1 LNHDA and CDR2 SQIVND (reference sequence). The CDR3, as DNA: TGTGCCAGTAGTATCCCCGCCCAGACTTATGGCTACACCTTC. It encodes CASSIPAQTYGYTF.

The rearrangement links TRBV6-5 to TRBJ1-1, with 7 bases matching TRBD1. Germline assignment: CDR1 MNHEY and CDR2 SVGAGI. Trimming removed 1 base from V and 2 bases from J; junction bases left unmatched: 1. The CDR3 runs 14 residues. The CDR3, as DNA: TGTGCCAGCAGTTACTACAGGGGCAACACTGAAGCTTTCTTT. Translated: CASSYYRGNTEAFF.

This clone was detected once. This chain joins TRBV5-1 and TRBJ2-6; D call uncertain. The CDR3 has 17 amino acids. CDR1 is SGHRS, CDR2 YFSETQ, per germline. V lost 0 bases to trimming and J lost 0 bases, with 10 bases between them. The CDR3 DNA is TGCGCCAGCAGCTTGGATAATAGTGTCTCTGGGGCCAACGTCCTGACTTTC. Translating it yields CASSLDNSVSGANVLTF.

For this clone: At one of its ends the junction is not consistent with the germline gene, which may arise from a read error. The J gene is TRBJ2-7, the V gene TRBV7-8, with 9 positions matching TRBD2. The CDR3 totals 12 residues. Germline lookup yields CDR1 SGHVS and CDR2 FQNEAQ. CDR3 residues: CASSRGPGLANF. The DNA for the CDR3 is TGTGCCAGCAGCCGGGGTCCCGGACTAGCGAATTTC.

This sequence joins TRBV7-9 and TRBJ2-3; the D gene is possibly TRBD2 (6 bases). There are 14 residues in the CDR3. Trimming shortened V by 5 bases and J by 7 bases, and 16 bases separated the two germline ends. Germline V gives CDR1 SEHNR, CDR2 FQNEAQ (reference sequence). Written as DNA, the CDR3 is TGTGCCAGCAGCGTTGCCTCTGGGGGGAATACGCAGTATTTT. Amino acids: CASSVASGGNTQYF.